One and the same sample provided the 26 T cell receptor beta chains below, sequenced in a study of blood T cell repertoires in COVID-19. Data came from immunoSEQ multiplex PCR; TCRdb stores just in-frame clones and leaves some out. The table lists about 140,000 clones, approximately 84% of them singletons. The source material was peripheral blood. The receptors were sampled from a human donor in a cohort sampled during active COVID-19.

This clone was found once. V is TRBV6-2 or TRBV6-3 and J is TRBJ1-2, with TRBD1 identical over 7 bases. The CDR3 is 16 residues long. V gave up 4 bases and J gave up 4 bases; unmatched junction bases: 12. The germline V gene encodes CDR1 MNHEY and CDR2 SVGEGT. DNA of the CDR3: TGTGCCAGCAGTTCATACGGGACAGTTTCTGGCTATGGCTACACCTTC. This gives the protein CASSSYGTVSGYGYTF.

The chain has TRBV3-1 (or the pseudogene TRBV3-2) and TRBJ2-5; 11 bases map to TRBD2. V was pared by 0 bases and J by 5 bases, with 5 bases of the junction left unmatched. The CDR3 length is 16 residues. From germline, CDR1 is LGHDT and CDR2 YNNKEL (reference sequence). The CDR3 here is CASSQDKTSGDETQYF. The CDR3 DNA is TGTGCCAGCAGCCAAGATAAGACTAGCGGGGATGAGACCCAGTACTTC.

V gene TRBV30 combines with J gene TRBJ1-5; D is possibly TRBD1 (5 bases). V was cut by 0 bases and J by 3 bases, with 9 bases left in between. The length of the CDR3 is 14 residues. Germline V gene lookup returns CDR1 GTSNPN and CDR2 SVGIG (reference sequence). Here the CDR3 DNA reads TGTGCCTGGAGTGTAGGGGCACCCAATCAGCCCCAGCATTTT. This translates into CAWSVGAPNQPQHF.

The V and J genes are TRBV6-5 and TRBJ1-5; unclear D gene. This CDR3 contains 13 residues. Germline CDR1 and CDR2: MNHEY and SVGAGI. The V end was cut by 6 bases, the J end by 7 bases, with 13 bases between. CDR3 sequence: CASRPGFEQPQHF. CDR3 nucleotides: TGTGCCAGCAGGCCCGGGTTTGAGCAGCCCCAGCATTTT.

The rearrangement uses TRBV12-3 or TRBV12-4 and TRBJ1-1; a weak D match, TRBD1 (5 bases). Trimming stripped 4 bases from V and 12 bases from J, with 15 bases between. This CDR3 is 12 amino acids long. CDR3 DNA: TGTGCCAGCAGTTCCCAGGGCGGGGAGACTTTCTTT. Its translation: CASSSQGGETFF.

The genes are TRBV7-2 and TRBJ1-5; 7 bases align to TRBD1. J gave up 2 bases and V 4 bases, and 5 bases lay outside the gene matches. CDR1 is SGHTA and CDR2 is FQGNSA in the germline V gene. The CDR3 is made up of 15 amino acids. The CDR3 coding sequence is TGTGCCAGCAGCTCCACAGGGGTTGGCAATCAGCCCCAGCATTTT. Translating it yields CASSSTGVGNQPQHF.

This clone was counted only a few times. This chain joins TRBV18 and TRBJ1-1; tentative D call: TRBD1 (6 bases). Germline V gives CDR1 KGHSH, CDR2 LQKENI. The CDR3 covers 15 residues. The V and J ends lost 6 bases and 2 bases respectively, with 16 bases between them. Written as DNA, the CDR3 is TGTGCCAGCTCCAAGGAAAGAGGGACAAACACTGAAGCTTTCTTT. Translation: CASSKERGTNTEAFF. The whole variable domain, filled in from reference TRBV18 and TRBJ1-1, reads NAGVMQNPRHLVRRRGQEARLRCSPMKGHSHVYWYRQLPEEGLKFMVYLQKENIIDESGMPKERFSAEFPKEGPSILRIQQVVRGDSAAYFCASSKERGTNTEAFFGQGTRLTVV.

V gene TRBV6-5 combines with J gene TRBJ1-2; D may be TRBD1 (5 bases). The CDR3 sequence is 14 residues long. Trimming shortened V by 2 bases and J by 3 bases, and 10 bases separated the two germline ends. Germline V gene data show CDR1 as MNHEY and CDR2 as SVGAGI. CDR3 DNA: TGTGCCAGCAGTTACGGGAGGGGTTACTATGGCTACACCTTC. Translating gives CASSYGRGYYGYTF.

The chain links TRBV24-1 to TRBJ2-1, with TRBD2 matching 10 bases. The V gene's germline CDR1 is KGHDR and CDR2 SFDVKD. V gave up 3 bases and J gave up 4 bases; unmatched junction bases: 8. This CDR3 has 17 residues. CDR3 sequence (DNA): TGTGCCACCAGTGATCCGTCTGGGACTAGCGCGTACAATGAGCAGTTCTTC. This sequence encodes CATSDPSGTSAYNEQFF.

This chain connects TRBV4-2 to TRBJ2-1; 7 nucleotides line up with TRBD2. The CDR3 is made up of 13 amino acids. The V segment lost 4 bases and the J segment 6 bases; nucleotides outside the gene matches: 3. Per germline, CDR1 LGHNA and CDR2 YNFKEQ. In DNA form, the CDR3 reads TGTGCCAGCAGCCTCAGCGGGGCCAATGAGCAGTTCTTC. Its translation: CASSLSGANEQFF.

V is TRBV6-5 and J is TRBJ1-5; the D is unclear. V was trimmed by 6 bases and J by 4 bases, leaving 10 bases between them. This CDR3 has 13 residues. Germline CDR1 and CDR2: MNHEY and SVGAGI. CDR3 loop: CASRLTENQPQHF. In nucleotides, the CDR3 is TGTGCCAGCAGGCTAACCGAAAATCAGCCCCAGCATTTT.

This clone was detected only once. V and J are TRBV7-3 and TRBJ1-4; tentatively, D is TRBD1 (5 bases). The CDR3 is 16 residues long. Trimming pared 4 bases from V and 12 bases from J, leaving 24 bases between. Germline assignment: CDR1 SGHTA and CDR2 FQGTGA. This chain's CDR3 is CASSSLGAGQWEELFF. CDR3 sequence (DNA): TGTGCCAGCAGCTCCCTTGGGGCAGGGCAGTGGGAGGAACTGTTTTTT.

The chain couples TRBV6-2 or TRBV6-3 to TRBJ1-1, with D perhaps TRBD1 (6 bases). The CDR3 contains 18 residues. CDR1 is MNHEY and CDR2 is SVGEGT in the germline V gene. With 6 bases removed from V and 2 bases from J, the gap between germline ends came to 25 bases. CDR3 loop: CASSPIFGRVGGNTEAFF. CDR3 nucleotides: TGTGCCAGCAGCCCCATTTTCGGCAGGGTAGGGGGAAACACTGAAGCTTTCTTT.

J is TRBJ1-4 and V is TRBV15, with D possibly TRBD1 on 6 matching bases. CDR3 length equals 13 residues. Trimming stripped 3 bases from V and 7 bases from J, with 9 bases between. Looked up from germline, CDR1 is LNHNV and CDR2 is YYDKDF (reference sequence). The CDR3 region has the DNA TGTGCCACCAGCAGGGGGGCGAGTGAAAAACTGTTTTTT. It codes for CATSRGASEKLFF.

The chain uses TRBV27 and TRBJ1-4; D is undetermined. CDR1 is MNHEY, CDR2 SMNVEV, per germline (reference sequence). V was cut by 0 bases and J by 0 bases, with 5 bases left in between. CDR3 size: 15 residues. This CDR3 is CASSLSYATNEKLFF. CDR3 nucleotide sequence: TGTGCCAGCAGTTTATCGTATGCAACTAATGAAAAACTGTTTTTT.

V and J are TRBV11-2 and TRBJ1-2; D not resolved. CDR1 and CDR2 from the germline V gene are SGHAT and FQNNGV. The CDR3 loop spans 15 amino acids. V lost 4 bases to trimming and J lost 0 bases, with 12 bases between them. This CDR3 is CASSSPKGANYGYTF. The CDR3 DNA is TGTGCCAGCAGCTCACCGAAGGGAGCTAACTATGGCTACACCTTC.

The chain links TRBV29-1 to TRBJ2-5, with D possibly TRBD2 on 6 matching bases. The CDR3 has 12 residues. Looked up from germline, CDR1 is SQVTM and CDR2 is ANQGSEA. V gave up 3 bases and J gave up 3 bases, with 8 bases separating them. The CDR3 reads CSVDGGKETQYF. The CDR3 DNA follows: TGCAGCGTTGACGGCGGGAAAGAGACCCAGTACTTC.

The J gene is TRBJ1-6, the V gene TRBV9; D is perhaps TRBD1 (5 bases). Germline CDR1 reads SGDLS; CDR2 reads YYNGEE. The CDR3 spans 15 residues. Deletions cut 1 base from V and 7 bases from J, with 12 bases between. The CDR3 here is CASSVTSGENSPLHF. DNA for the CDR3: TGTGCCAGCAGCGTAACCTCGGGGGAAAATTCACCCCTCCACTTT.

The CDR3 region has the DNA TGTGCCAGCAGCTTGCTGGGGCAGGCCAGGGAGCAGTTCTTC. Its protein product is CASSLLGQAREQFF. The genes are TRBV11-1 and TRBJ2-1, with D perhaps TRBD1 (5 bases). Germline lookup yields CDR1 SGHAT and CDR2 FQDESV (reference sequence). V was cut by 3 bases and J by 10 bases, with 16 bases left in between. This CDR3 contains 14 residues.

The rearrangement links TRBV7-2 to TRBJ2-7; perhaps TRBD2 as D (7 bases). This CDR3 is 17 amino acids long. CDR1 and CDR2 from the germline V gene are SGHTA and FQGNSA. V was pared by 3 bases and J by 0 bases, with 18 bases between. The DNA for the CDR3 is TGTGCCAGCAGCTTTCGAGGACTAGGGGGACCCTCCTACGAGCAGTACTTC. Translating it yields CASSFRGLGGPSYEQYF.

V usage is TRBV6-5 and J usage is TRBJ2-3; D uncertain. From germline, CDR1 is MNHEY and CDR2 SVGAGI. With 7 bases removed from V and 4 bases from J, the gap between germline ends came to 15 bases. CDR3 length equals 14 residues. The CDR3 sequence is CASTPPGRADTQYF. DNA of the CDR3: TGTGCCAGCACTCCGCCCGGTCGGGCAGATACGCAGTATTTT.

Only one count was recorded for this clone. The V and J genes are TRBV21-1 and TRBJ2-7; the tabulated D call, TRBD1, remains unverified against the DNA. TRBV21-1 is an annotated pseudogene. The CDR3 extends over 15 amino acids. The CDR3, as DNA: TGTGCCAGCAGCAAAGAGGAGGAGGGGGCCGACGAGCAGTACTTC. Amino acids: CASSKEEEGADEQYF.

This chain joins TRBV12-3 or TRBV12-4 and TRBJ2-1, with D unresolved. There are 12 residues in the CDR3. The V and J ends lost 6 bases and 9 bases respectively, with 12 bases between them. For the CDR3, the DNA is TGTGCCAGCAGGCCCTCCCTAGGTGAGCAGTTCTTC. It codes for CASRPSLGEQFF.

This clone was recorded a few times. V usage is TRBV5-1 and J usage is TRBJ2-1; 9 bases are a match to TRBD2. The V and J ends lost 0 bases and 5 bases, in that order; junction bases with no gene match: 6. Germline values: CDR1 SGHRS, CDR2 YFSETQ. The CDR3 length is 16 residues. CDR3 sequence: CASSLAPGLAHNEQFF. CDR3 coding DNA: TGCGCCAGCAGCTTGGCCCCGGGACTAGCCCACAATGAGCAGTTCTTC.

Only a few counts were recorded for this clone. The V and J genes are TRBV18 and TRBJ2-2; D is possibly TRBD1 (6 bases). This CDR3 has 14 residues. The V end was cut by 2 bases, the J end by 7 bases, with 11 bases between. CDR1 KGHSH and CDR2 LQKENI come from the germline V gene. CDR3 bases: TGTGCCAGCTCACCAAACAGGGAGATCGGGGAGCTGTTTTTT. Residues: CASSPNREIGELFF.

There are a few counts of this clone. The chain links TRBV6-1 to TRBJ2-4; 13 positions match TRBD2. The CDR3 covers 17 residues. Germline values: CDR1 MNHNS, CDR2 SASEGT. V gave up 4 bases and J gave up 2 bases; unmatched junction bases: 5. CDR3 residues: CASSAWTSGGSKNIQYF. CDR3 coding DNA: TGTGCCAGCAGTGCCTGGACTAGCGGGGGCTCCAAAAACATTCAGTACTTC.